Below are 7 T cell receptor beta chains sequenced from a single sample in a study of OX40 agonist ivuxolimab in advanced cancers. Assay used: immunoSEQ multiplex PCR; TCRdb lists only in-frame clones, some missing. Of about 21,000 clones listed, roughly 86% were seen once; the top ten hold about 16%. The sequencing here drew on CD4+ or CD8+ T cells sorted from blood, taken in a trial of the OX40 agonist ivuxolimab. The source of these receptors is an adult with an advanced solid tumor such as melanoma, head and neck, liver or kidney cancer.

The V gene is TRBV9, the J gene TRBJ2-2; 8 bases map to TRBD1. Germline values: CDR1 SGDLS, CDR2 YYNGEE. J gave up 7 bases and V 0 bases, and 8 bases lay outside the gene matches. This CDR3 has 16 amino acids. For the CDR3, the DNA is TGTGCCAGCAGCGTAGAGTCAGGGGGCATGAGCGGGGAGCTGTTTTTT. Its protein product is CASSVESGGMSGELFF.

J is TRBJ1-1 and V is TRBV30, with a possible D match to TRBD1 (6 bases). Germline CDR1 GTSNPN, CDR2 SVGIG (reference sequence). CDR3 length equals 13 residues. Trimming cost V 0 bases and J 4 bases, with 9 bases left between them. The CDR3 sequence is CAWSVWGATEAFF. The CDR3 DNA reads as TGTGCCTGGAGTGTATGGGGGGCCACTGAAGCTTTCTTT.

The chain couples TRBV15 to TRBJ1-1, with D possibly being TRBD1 (6 bases). This CDR3 comprises 17 residues. Trimming shortened V by 1 base and J by 4 bases, and 19 bases separated the two germline ends. The germline CDR1 and CDR2 sequences are LNHNV and YYDKDF (reference sequence). DNA for the CDR3: TGTGCCACCAGCAGAGTACAGGGAGGGGGAGAGAGCACTGAAGCTTTCTTT. Protein product: CATSRVQGGGESTEAFF.

J is TRBJ1-2 and V is TRBV4-3; 10 bases are shared with TRBD1. The CDR3 length is 16 residues. Germline CDR1 is LGHNA and CDR2 is YSLEER. Trimming cost V 0 bases and J 6 bases; bases outside gene matches: 7. DNA of the CDR3: TGCGCCAGCAGCCAAGATCCCGGACAGGGGGTTGATGGCTACACCTTC. It codes for CASSQDPGQGVDGYTF.

The rearrangement links TRBV5-4 to TRBJ1-4; no clear D gene. CDR3 length: 14 residues. Trimming left V 1 base short and J 0 bases short, with 4 bases between. The V gene's germline CDR1 is SGHNT and CDR2 YYREEE (reference sequence). CDR3: CASSLTATNEKLFF. CDR3 DNA: TGTGCCAGCAGCTTGACCGCAACTAATGAAAAACTGTTTTTT.

The V and J genes are TRBV4-1 and TRBJ2-1; 12 bases match TRBD2. The CDR3 totals 15 residues. Germline-derived CDR1 and CDR2 are MGHRA and YSYEKL. V shed 3 bases, J shed 5 bases, and the junction held 2 bases outside the gene matches. Written as DNA, the CDR3 is TGCGCCAGCAGCCATCGACTAGCGGGAGACAATGAGCAGTTCTTC. Its protein is CASSHRLAGDNEQFF.

This chain uses TRBV2 with TRBJ1-6, with D perhaps TRBD1 (5 bases). Looked up from germline, CDR1 is SNHLY and CDR2 is FYNNEI. The CDR3 has 15 amino acids. Trimming cost V 1 base and J 7 bases, with 11 bases left between them. The CDR3 coding sequence is TGTGCCAGCAGTGAAGGGTCAGGGAGCAATTCACCCCTCCACTTT. Translated: CASSEGSGSNSPLHF.